The rows below give T cell receptor beta chains drawn from one sample of a study of blood T cell repertoires in COVID-19. Repertoires were generated with immunoSEQ multiplex PCR, while TCRdb's copy carries only in-frame clones and drops some. The profile covers some 420,000 clones, with around 91% appearing a single time and 0.95% to 1.2% taken by the ten largest. The sequencing input was PBMCs or T cells enriched from blood (not recorded which). The source is a young man who had recovered from COVID-19. The CDR3 runs from the conserved cysteine through the conserved F or W. D genes are given only for firm matches. Size values are once, few and many counts, or a class for expanded clones, and some rows have none.

size: .; D: .; V: TRBV6-4; J: TRBJ2-5; DNA: TGTGCCAGCAGTCGGAGGGCGCAAGAGACCCAGTACTTC; CDR3: CASSRRAQETQYF
size: once; D: TRBD2; V: TRBV30; J: TRBJ2-4; DNA: TGTGCCTGTAGAAGCGGGAGTGATACCAAAAACATTCAGTACTTC; CDR3: CACRSGSDTKNIQYF
size: .; D: TRBD1; V: TRBV24-1; J: TRBJ2-1; DNA: TGTGCCACCAGTGATAATAACGACAGGGCCCAGTTCTTC; CDR3: CATSDNNDRAQFF
size: .; D: .; V: TRBV7-6; J: TRBJ2-7; DNA: TGTGCCAGCAGCCTGCCACCGGGACATTGGACGGGCTACGAGCAGTACTTC; CDR3: CASSLPPGHWTGYEQYF
size: .; D: .; V: TRBV28; J: TRBJ2-4; DNA: TGTGCCAGCAGTTTTTCAGTCAACCTAGCCAAAAACATTCAGTACTTC; CDR3: CASSFSVNLAKNIQYF
size: .; D: .; V: TRBV10-3; J: TRBJ2-1; DNA: TGTGCCAACTCAGACAGGGCGACGGGAGGGGATAACAATGAGCAGTTCTTC; CDR3: CANSDRATGGDNNEQFF
size: .; D: TRBD2; V: TRBV25-1; J: TRBJ2-2; DNA: TGTGCCAGCAGTGAATTGGGGACTAGCGGGAGAAGTACCGGGGAGCTGTTTTTT; CDR3: CASSELGTSGRSTGELFF
size: .; D: TRBD2; V: TRBV11-2; J: TRBJ2-7; DNA: TGTGCCAGCAGCAAGACTAGCGGGACTTCCTACGAGCAGTACTTC; CDR3: CASSKTSGTSYEQYF
size: .; D: TRBD1; V: TRBV10-3; J: TRBJ1-4; DNA: TGTGCCATCAGTGACCCGGGACAGGATGAAAAACTGTTTTTT; CDR3: CAISDPGQDEKLFF
size: .; D: .; V: TRBV23-1; J: TRBJ1-4; DNA: TGCGCCAGCAGTCGTCGGTTGGGGAGGGAAAAACTGTTTTTT; CDR3: CASSRRLGREKLFF
size: .; D: .; V: TRBV10-1; J: TRBJ1-1; DNA: TGCGCCAGCAGTGACCAAGAAGCTTTCTTT; CDR3: CASSDQEAFF
size: .; D: .; V: TRBV2; J: TRBJ1-4; DNA: TGTGCCAGCAGTGTCGAGGGGACTACTAATGAAAAACTGTTTTTT; CDR3: CASSVEGTTNEKLFF
size: .; D: .; V: TRBV27; J: TRBJ2-3; DNA: TGTGCCAGCAATTTGGCGGTACGCACAGATACGCAGTATTTT; CDR3: CASNLAVRTDTQYF
size: .; D: TRBD2; V: TRBV6-1; J: TRBJ2-7; DNA: TGTGCCAGCAGTGAAGCGCGTGGGAGGGCCTACGAGCAGTACTTC; CDR3: CASSEARGRAYEQYF
size: .; D: TRBD2; V: TRBV3-1/TRBV3-2; J: TRBJ2-2; DNA: TGTGCCAGCAGCCTCCTAGGACTAGCGGGGACCGGGGAGCTGTTTTTT; CDR3: CASSLLGLAGTGELFF
size: .; D: TRBD1; V: TRBV28; J: TRBJ2-3; DNA: TGTGCCAGCAGTTCTATATCCGGGACAGGCGTCTATTTT; CDR3: CASSSISGTGVYF
size: .; D: TRBD1; V: TRBV7-9; J: TRBJ1-1; DNA: TGTGCCAGCAGCTTAGTTGACAGGGGCCCCGCTTTCTTT; CDR3: CASSLVDRGPAFF
size: .; D: .; V: TRBV5-1; J: TRBJ2-2; DNA: TGCGCCAGCAGCTCCCAGGGTAGCCCTGGAGCTGGCGGGGAGCTGTTTTTT; CDR3: CASSSQGSPGAGGELFF
size: .; D: .; V: TRBV4-1; J: TRBJ2-1; DNA: TGCGCCAGCAGCCAACCCCCGGGGGCGGGAGTATCCCGTGAGCAGTTCTTC; CDR3: CASSQPPGAGVSREQFF
size: .; D: TRBD1; V: TRBV30; J: TRBJ1-5; DNA: TGTGCCTGGAGCCAGGGACAGGGTAGCAATCAGCCCCAGCATTTT; CDR3: CAWSQGQGSNQPQHF
size: .; D: .; V: TRBV28; J: TRBJ1-5; DNA: TGTGCCAGCAGTTTTACCAGGCTTAGCAATCAGCCCCAGCATTTT; CDR3: CASSFTRLSNQPQHF
size: .; D: .; V: TRBV3-1/TRBV3-2; J: TRBJ1-1; DNA: TGTGCCAGCAGCCAAGTCCAGATGAACACTGAAGCTTTCTTT; CDR3: CASSQVQMNTEAFF
size: .; D: .; V: TRBV3-1/TRBV3-2; J: TRBJ2-7; DNA: TGTGCCAGCAGCCTAGCGGCTACCTACGAGCAGTACTTC; CDR3: CASSLAATYEQYF
size: .; D: .; V: TRBV12-3/TRBV12-4; J: TRBJ2-1; DNA: TGTGCCAGCAGTCCCGCTCCTAGCCAGCAGTTCTTC; CDR3: CASSPAPSQQFF